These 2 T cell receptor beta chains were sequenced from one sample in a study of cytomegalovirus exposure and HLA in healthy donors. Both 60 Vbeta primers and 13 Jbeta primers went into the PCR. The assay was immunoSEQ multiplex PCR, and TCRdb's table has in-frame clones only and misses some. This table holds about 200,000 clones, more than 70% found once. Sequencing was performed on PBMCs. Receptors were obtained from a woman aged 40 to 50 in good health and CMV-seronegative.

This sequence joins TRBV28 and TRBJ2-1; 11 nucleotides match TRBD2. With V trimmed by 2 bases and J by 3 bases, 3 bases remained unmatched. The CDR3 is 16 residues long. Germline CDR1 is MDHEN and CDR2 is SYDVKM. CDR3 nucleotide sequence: TGTGCCAGCAGTTTACGAGGGACTAGCGGCTACAATGAGCAGTTCTTC. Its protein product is CASSLRGTSGYNEQFF. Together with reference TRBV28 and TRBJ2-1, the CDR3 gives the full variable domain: DVKVTQSSRYLVKRTGEKVFLECVQDMDHENMFWYRQDPGLGLRLIYFSYDVKMKEKGDIPEGYSVSREKKERFSLILESASTNQTSMYLCASSLRGTSGYNEQFFGPGTRLTVL.

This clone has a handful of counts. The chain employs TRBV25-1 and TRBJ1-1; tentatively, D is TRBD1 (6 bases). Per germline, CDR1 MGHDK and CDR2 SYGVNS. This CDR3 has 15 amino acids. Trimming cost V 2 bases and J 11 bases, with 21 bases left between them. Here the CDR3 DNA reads TGTGCCAGCAGTGAACTTGGGGGGGGCCCGGTACGGGCTTTCTTT. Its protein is CASSELGGGPVRAFF.